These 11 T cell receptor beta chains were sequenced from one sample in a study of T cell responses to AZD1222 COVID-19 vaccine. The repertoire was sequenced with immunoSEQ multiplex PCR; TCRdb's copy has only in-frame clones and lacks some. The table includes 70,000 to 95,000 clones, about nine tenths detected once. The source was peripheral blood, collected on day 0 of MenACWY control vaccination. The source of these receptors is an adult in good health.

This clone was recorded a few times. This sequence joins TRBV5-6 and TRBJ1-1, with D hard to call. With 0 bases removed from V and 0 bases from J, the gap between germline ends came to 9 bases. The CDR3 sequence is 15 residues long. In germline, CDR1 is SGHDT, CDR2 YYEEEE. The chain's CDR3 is CASSLGRLVNTEAFF. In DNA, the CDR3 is TGTGCCAGCAGCTTGGGCCGACTGGTGAACACTGAAGCTTTCTTT.

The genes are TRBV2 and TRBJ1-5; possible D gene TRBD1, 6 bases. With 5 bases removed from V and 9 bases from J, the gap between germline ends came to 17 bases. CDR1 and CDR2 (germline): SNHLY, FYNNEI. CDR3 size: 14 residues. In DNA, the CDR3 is TGTGCCAGCAGTCTCGAGGGGGGCGAGGCGCCCCAGCATTTT. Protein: CASSLEGGEAPQHF. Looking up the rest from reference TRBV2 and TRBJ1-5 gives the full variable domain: EPEVTQTPSHQVTQMGQEVILRCVPISNHLYFYWYRQILGQKVEFLVSFYNNEISEKSEIFDDQFSVERPDGSNFTLKIRSTKLEDSAMYFCASSLEGGEAPQHFGDGTRLSIL.

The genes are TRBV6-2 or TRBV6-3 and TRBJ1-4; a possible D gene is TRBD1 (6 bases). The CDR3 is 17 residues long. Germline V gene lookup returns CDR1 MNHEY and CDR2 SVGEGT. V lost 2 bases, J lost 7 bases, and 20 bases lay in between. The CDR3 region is CASSYDPAAGTREKLFF. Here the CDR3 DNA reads TGTGCCAGCAGTTACGACCCTGCTGCAGGGACACGTGAAAAACTGTTTTTT.

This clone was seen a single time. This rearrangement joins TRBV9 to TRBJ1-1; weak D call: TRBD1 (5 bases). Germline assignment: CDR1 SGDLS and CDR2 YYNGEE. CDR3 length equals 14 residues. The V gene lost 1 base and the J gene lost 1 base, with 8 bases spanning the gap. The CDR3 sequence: CASSVITGNTEAFF. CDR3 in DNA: TGTGCCAGCAGCGTAATAACAGGGAACACTGAAGCTTTCTTT.

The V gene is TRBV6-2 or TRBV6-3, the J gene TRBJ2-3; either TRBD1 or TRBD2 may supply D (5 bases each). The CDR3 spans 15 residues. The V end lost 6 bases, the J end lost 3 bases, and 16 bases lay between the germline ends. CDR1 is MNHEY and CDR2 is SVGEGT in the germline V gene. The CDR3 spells CASSALRGRTDTQYF. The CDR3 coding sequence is TGTGCCAGCAGCGCACTGAGGGGCCGTACAGATACGCAGTATTTT.

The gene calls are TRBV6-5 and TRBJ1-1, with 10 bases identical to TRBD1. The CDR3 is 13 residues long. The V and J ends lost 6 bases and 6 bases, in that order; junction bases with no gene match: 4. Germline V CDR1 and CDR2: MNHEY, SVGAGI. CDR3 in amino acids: CASRDRGTSEAFF. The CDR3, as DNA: TGTGCCAGCAGGGACAGGGGGACCTCTGAAGCTTTCTTT.

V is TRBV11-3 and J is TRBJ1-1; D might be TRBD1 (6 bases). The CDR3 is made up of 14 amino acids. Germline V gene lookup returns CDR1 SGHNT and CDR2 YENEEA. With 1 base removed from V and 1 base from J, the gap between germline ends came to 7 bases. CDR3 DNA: TGTGCCAGCAGCTTAGGGGGACAGAACACTGAAGCTTTCTTT. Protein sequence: CASSLGGQNTEAFF.

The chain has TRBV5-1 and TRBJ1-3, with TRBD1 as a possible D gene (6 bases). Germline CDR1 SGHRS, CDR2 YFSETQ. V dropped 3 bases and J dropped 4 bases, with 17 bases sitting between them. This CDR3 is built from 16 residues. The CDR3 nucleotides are TGCGCCAGCAGCTACTCAGGGGAGGCGGCAGGAAACACCATATATTTT. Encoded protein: CASSYSGEAAGNTIYF.

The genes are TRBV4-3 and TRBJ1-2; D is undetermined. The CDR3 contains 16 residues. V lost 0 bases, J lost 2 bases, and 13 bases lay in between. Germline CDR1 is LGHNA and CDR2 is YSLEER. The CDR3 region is CASSQDLHAFNYGYTF. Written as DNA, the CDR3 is TGCGCCAGCAGCCAAGATCTCCACGCATTCAACTATGGCTACACCTTC.

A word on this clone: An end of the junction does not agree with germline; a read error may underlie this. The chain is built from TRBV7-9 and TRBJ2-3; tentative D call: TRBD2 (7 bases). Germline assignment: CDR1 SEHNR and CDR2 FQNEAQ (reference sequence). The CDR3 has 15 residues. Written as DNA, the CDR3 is TGTGCCAGCAGCTTAGACTCGGGGGGCACAAATACGCAGTATTTT. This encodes CASSLDSGGTNTQYF.

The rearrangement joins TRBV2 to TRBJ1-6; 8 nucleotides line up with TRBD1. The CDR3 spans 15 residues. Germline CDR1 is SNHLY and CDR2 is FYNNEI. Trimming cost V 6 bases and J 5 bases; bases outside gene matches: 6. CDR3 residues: CASRSRTGNNSPLHF. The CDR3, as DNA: TGTGCCAGCAGATCTCGGACAGGGAATAATTCACCCCTCCACTTT.